This paragraph reports one TCR beta chain. Its antigen remains unknown. An approximately 220 ng quantity of DNA, roughly 30,000 T cell genomes, went into the sorted-subset replicate PCRs. Method: immunoSEQ multiplex PCR; TCRdb's copy keeps in-frame clones and lacks some. The table includes some 1.5 million clones, 95% to 99% detected once. Every one of the donors was a Caucasian adult that lived in Nashville, Tennessee. The source of the sample is a study of shared clonotypes between healthy human individuals. Study-level results: Clonotypes that were shared across a handful of donors made up around 5% of naive CD4 clonotypes.

CDR3 length: 13 amino acids. Germline V gives CDR1 SGHRS, CDR2 YFSETQ. This chain connects TRBV5-1 to TRBJ1-5; D is perhaps TRBD2 (5 bases). The J call is doubtful: the DNA matches TRBJ2-3 better. This clonotype originated in a man younger than 45 in good health. What was sequenced was naive CD4+ T cells sorted from blood. The sample's subset: CD45RA+ positively selected. The DNA for the CDR3 is TGCGCCAGCAGCTTGGGATGGGAGCAGCCCCAGTATTTT. Its translation: CASSLGWEQPQYF.